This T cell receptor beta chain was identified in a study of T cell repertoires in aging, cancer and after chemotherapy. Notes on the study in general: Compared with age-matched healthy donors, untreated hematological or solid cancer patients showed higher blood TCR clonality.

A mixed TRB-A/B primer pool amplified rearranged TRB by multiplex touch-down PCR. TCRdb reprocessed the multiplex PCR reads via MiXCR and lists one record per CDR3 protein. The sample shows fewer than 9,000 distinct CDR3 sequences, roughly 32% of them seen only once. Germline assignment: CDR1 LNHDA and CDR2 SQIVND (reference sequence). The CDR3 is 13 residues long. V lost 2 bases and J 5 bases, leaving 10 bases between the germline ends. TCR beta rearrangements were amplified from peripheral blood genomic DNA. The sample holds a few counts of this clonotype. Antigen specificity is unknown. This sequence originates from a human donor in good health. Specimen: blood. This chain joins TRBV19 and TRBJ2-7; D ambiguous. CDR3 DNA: TGTGCCAGTAGTATATCGGCGGCCCACGAGCAGTACTTC. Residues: CASSISAAHEQYF.